This is a list of T cell receptor beta chains from one sample in a study of identical twins. TCRdb called the 5' RACE reads again in MiXCR, with one record for every CDR3 protein. Of under 450,000 distinct CDR3 sequences listed, approximately 17% are singletons. The source material was naive T cells sorted from blood. These TCRs come from a man between 50 and 59 years old in good health. Each CDR3 is given with its conserved first and last residue. The order of the fields is J gene, clone size, V gene, D gene, CDR3 DNA, CDR3 protein. The D gene is left open where the match is weak. Clone size is not always given. Where it is, it says once, few, many or a class for expanded clones.

J: TRBJ1-1
size: -
V: TRBV29-1
D: -
DNA: TGCAGCGTTGAAGATACCGGCCGGAGGGTATGGGTGAACACTGAAGCTTTCTTT
CDR3: CSVEDTGRRVWVNTEAFF

J: TRBJ1-5
size: -
V: TRBV28
D: -
DNA: TGTGCCAGCAGCTCCGAGGTACATAGCAATCAGCCCCAGCATTTT
CDR3: CASSSEVHSNQPQHF

J: TRBJ2-3
size: -
V: TRBV11-2
D: -
DNA: TGTGCCAGCAGCTGGGTCCTGAACGGGGAGGGCACAGATACGCAGTATTTT
CDR3: CASSWVLNGEGTDTQYF

J: TRBJ2-7
size: few
V: TRBV20-1
D: TRBD2
DNA: TGCAGTGCTCGGGGGGAAAATAATTACGAGCAGTACTTC
CDR3: CSARGENNYEQYF

J: TRBJ1-5
size: -
V: TRBV25-1
D: -
DNA: TGTGCCAGCAGTGAAGGGGCACAGCCCCAGCATTTT
CDR3: CASSEGAQPQHF

J: TRBJ1-3
size: -
V: TRBV4-3
D: -
DNA: TGCGCCAGCAGCCAAGATGTTCCCACTGCTGGAAACACCATATATTTT
CDR3: CASSQDVPTAGNTIYF

J: TRBJ2-3
size: many
V: TRBV20-1
D: -
DNA: TGCAGTGCTAGAGATCTGGCAGGGACAGATACGCAGTATTTT
CDR3: CSARDLAGTDTQYF

J: TRBJ2-1
size: many
V: TRBV27
D: TRBD2
DNA: TGTGCCAGCAGTATCTTAGCGGGGAATAATTACAATGAGCAGTTCTTC
CDR3: CASSILAGNNYNEQFF

J: TRBJ2-7
size: many
V: TRBV7-2
D: TRBD1
DNA: TGTGCCAGCAGCCCCCGGTACAGGGGTGACGAGCAGTACTTC
CDR3: CASSPRYRGDEQYF

J: TRBJ2-3
size: few
V: TRBV7-6
D: -
DNA: TGTGCCAGCAGCCATGGTCCGTGGGGGAAACCCACAGATACGCAGTATTTT
CDR3: CASSHGPWGKPTDTQYF

J: TRBJ2-7
size: few
V: TRBV20-1
D: TRBD1
DNA: TGCAGTGCTAGAGAGCCGGGACAGGGGATTCTGGACGAGCAGTACTTC
CDR3: CSAREPGQGILDEQYF

J: TRBJ1-2
size: -
V: TRBV4-2
D: TRBD1
DNA: TGTGCCAGCAGCCAAGGTCGCGCAGGGGGCATATCTGGCTACACCTTC
CDR3: CASSQGRAGGISGYTF

J: TRBJ2-4
size: -
V: TRBV20-1
D: -
DNA: TGCAGTGCTAGAGATCAGGGGCGTGTGAGGAACATTCAGTACTTC
CDR3: CSARDQGRVRNIQYF